The count of the clone carrying this TCR beta chain is one. As yet, its antigen is unknown. This record comes from a study of cytomegalovirus exposure and HLA in healthy donors. Amplification used 60 Vbeta primers and 13 Jbeta primers. The repertoire was sequenced with immunoSEQ multiplex PCR; TCRdb's copy has only in-frame clones and lacks some. The sample records 150,000 to 200,000 clones, about three quarters being singletons. Overall study findings and caveats: Altogether, about 160 TCR beta chains were recorded as cytomegalovirus-associated.

Germline CDR1 and CDR2: SNHLY and FYNNEI. The CDR3 loop spans 13 amino acids. V was cut by 7 bases and J by 8 bases, with 17 bases left in between. The receptor was derived from a woman aged 40 to 50 in good health and CMV-seropositive. The chain couples TRBV2 to TRBJ1-2, with TRBD1 as a possible D gene (6 bases). Sequencing was performed on PBMCs. The CDR3 DNA follows: TGTGCCAGCACTAGACAGGTCGGGTCCGGCTACACCTTC. It codes for CASTRQVGSGYTF. Using reference TRBV2 and TRBJ1-2 for the parts outside the CDR3, the full variable domain is EPEVTQTPSHQVTQMGQEVILRCVPISNHLYFYWYRQILGQKVEFLVSFYNNEISEKSEIFDDQFSVERPDGSNFTLKIRSTKLEDSAMYFCASTRQVGSGYTFGSGTRLTVV.